Many counts were recorded for the clone carrying this T cell receptor (beta chain). What it binds is unknown. Researchers amplified the TCR beta CDR3 regions from RNA transcripts. HTBI primers were the set used in a first-round RT-PCR of the TCR CDR3. TCRdb independently ran MiXCR on the multiplex PCR reads; one entry per CDR3 protein. The sample shows approximately 490,000 distinct CDR3 sequences, about 22% of them seen only once. The data were obtained in a study of T cells in Graves' hyperthyroidism and ophthalmopathy. Study-level points and caveats: The majority of expanded thyroid clonotypes above 0.001 also appeared in blood. Model output signaled ophthalmopathy a median around 5.9 months ahead of onset.

Trimming pared 8 bases from V and 4 bases from J, leaving 17 bases between. The length of the CDR3 is 14 residues. The germline V gene encodes CDR1 LGHDT and CDR2 YNNKEL (reference sequence). This clonotype was obtained from a woman in her seventies with Graves' ophthalmopathy. Sequenced material: blood. This rearrangement joins TRBV3-1 to TRBJ1-1, with unresolved D. CDR3 residues: CASRPGVYGTEAFF. In DNA form, the CDR3 reads TGTGCCAGCCGCCCGGGTGTATATGGCACTGAAGCTTTCTTT.